The TCR beta chain described here comes from a study of blood T cell repertoires in COVID-19. Study at large: The analysed material was cDNA or gDNA that came from T cells, B-cell-depleted T cells, or PBMCs.

V was pared by 3 bases and J by 2 bases, with 11 bases between. This CDR3 comprises 14 residues. CDR1 DFQATT and CDR2 SNEGSKA come from the germline V gene (reference sequence). Authors' processing steps: Amplification of reference gene primers provided the estimated nucleated cell counts. Profiling relied on immunoSEQ multiplex PCR, and the TCRdb table lists in-frame clones only, not all of them. From that table come the V and J calls and clone size; the DNA was used to work out D and trimming. The table has about 200,000 clones, approximately 85% seen once. This TCR was recovered from a woman in her 70s with active or convalescent COVID-19. The chain employs TRBV20-1 and TRBJ1-5; possibly TRBD1 for D (5 bases). The specimen sequenced was peripheral blood. This CDR3 reads CSASRQGGNQPQHF. The CDR3 coding sequence is TGCAGTGCTAGTAGGCAGGGCGGCAATCAGCCCCAGCATTTT.